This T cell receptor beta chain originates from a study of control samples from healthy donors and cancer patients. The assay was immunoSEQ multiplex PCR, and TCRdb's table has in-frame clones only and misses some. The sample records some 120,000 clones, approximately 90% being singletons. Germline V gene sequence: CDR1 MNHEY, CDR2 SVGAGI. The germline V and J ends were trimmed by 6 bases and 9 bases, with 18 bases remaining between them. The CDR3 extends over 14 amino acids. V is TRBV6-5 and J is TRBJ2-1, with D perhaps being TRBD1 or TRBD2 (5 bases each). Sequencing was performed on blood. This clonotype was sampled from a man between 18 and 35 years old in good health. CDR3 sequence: CASSLEGWASEQFF. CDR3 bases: TGTGCCAGCAGCCTCGAGGGGTGGGCGTCTGAGCAGTTCTTC.